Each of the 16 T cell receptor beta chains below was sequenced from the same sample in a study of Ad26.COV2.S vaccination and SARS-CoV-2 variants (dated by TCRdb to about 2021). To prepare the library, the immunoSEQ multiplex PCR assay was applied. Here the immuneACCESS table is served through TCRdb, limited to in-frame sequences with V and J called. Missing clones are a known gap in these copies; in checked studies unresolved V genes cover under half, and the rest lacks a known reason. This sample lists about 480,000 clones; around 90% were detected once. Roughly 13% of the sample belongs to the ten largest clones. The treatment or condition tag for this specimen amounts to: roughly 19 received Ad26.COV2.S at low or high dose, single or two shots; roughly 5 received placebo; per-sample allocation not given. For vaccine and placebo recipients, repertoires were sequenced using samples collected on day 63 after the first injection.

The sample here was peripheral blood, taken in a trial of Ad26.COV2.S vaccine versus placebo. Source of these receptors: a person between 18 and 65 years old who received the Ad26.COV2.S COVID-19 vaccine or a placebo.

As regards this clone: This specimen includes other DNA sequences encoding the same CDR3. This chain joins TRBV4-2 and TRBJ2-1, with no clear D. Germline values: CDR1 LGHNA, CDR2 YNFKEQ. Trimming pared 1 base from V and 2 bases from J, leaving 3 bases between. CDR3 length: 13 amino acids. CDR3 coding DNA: TGTGCCAGCAGCCAAGGCCCCTACAATGAGCAGTTCTTC. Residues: CASSQGPYNEQFF.

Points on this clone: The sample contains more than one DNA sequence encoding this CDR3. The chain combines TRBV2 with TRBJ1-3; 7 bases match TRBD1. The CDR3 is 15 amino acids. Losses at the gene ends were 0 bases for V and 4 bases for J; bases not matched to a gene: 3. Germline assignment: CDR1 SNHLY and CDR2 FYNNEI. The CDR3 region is CASSEARGGGNTIYF. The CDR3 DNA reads TGTGCCAGCAGTGAAGCACGAGGGGGCGGAAACACCATATATTTT.

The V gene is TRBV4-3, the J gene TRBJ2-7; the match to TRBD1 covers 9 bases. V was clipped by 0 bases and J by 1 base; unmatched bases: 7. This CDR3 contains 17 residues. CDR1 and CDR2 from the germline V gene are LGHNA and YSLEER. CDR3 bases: TGCGCCAGCAGCCAAGATCCCCCCGGGACAGGGTCCTACGAGCAGTACTTC. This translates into CASSQDPPGTGSYEQYF.

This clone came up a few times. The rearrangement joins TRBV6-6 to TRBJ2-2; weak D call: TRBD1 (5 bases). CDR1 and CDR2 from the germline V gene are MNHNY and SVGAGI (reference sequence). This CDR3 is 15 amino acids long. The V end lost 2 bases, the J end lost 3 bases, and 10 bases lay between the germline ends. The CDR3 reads CASSYGQGYTGELFF. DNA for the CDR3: TGTGCCAGCAGTTACGGGCAGGGATACACCGGGGAGCTGTTTTTT.

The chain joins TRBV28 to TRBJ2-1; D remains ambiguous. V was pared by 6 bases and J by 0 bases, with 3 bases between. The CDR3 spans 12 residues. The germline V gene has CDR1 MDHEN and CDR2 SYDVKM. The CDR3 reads CASRLSYNEQFF. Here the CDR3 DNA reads TGTGCCAGCAGGCTCTCCTACAATGAGCAGTTCTTC. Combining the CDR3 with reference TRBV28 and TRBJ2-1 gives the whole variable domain DVKVTQSSRYLVKRTGEKVFLECVQDMDHENMFWYRQDPGLGLRLIYFSYDVKMKEKGDIPEGYSVSREKKERFSLILESASTNQTSMYLCASRLSYNEQFFGPGTRLTVL.

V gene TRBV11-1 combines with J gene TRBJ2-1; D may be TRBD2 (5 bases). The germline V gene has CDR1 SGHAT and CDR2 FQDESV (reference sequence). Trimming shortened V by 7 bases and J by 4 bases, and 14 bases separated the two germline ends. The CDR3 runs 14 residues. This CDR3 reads CASIPGRDYNEQFF. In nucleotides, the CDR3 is TGTGCCAGCATCCCCGGTCGGGATTACAATGAGCAGTTCTTC.

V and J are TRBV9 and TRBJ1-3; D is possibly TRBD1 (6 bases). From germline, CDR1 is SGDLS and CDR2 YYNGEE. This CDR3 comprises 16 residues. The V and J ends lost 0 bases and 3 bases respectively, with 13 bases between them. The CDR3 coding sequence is TGTGCCAGCAGCGTAGCAGGGGTAGGATTTGGAAACACCATATATTTT. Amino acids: CASSVAGVGFGNTIYF.

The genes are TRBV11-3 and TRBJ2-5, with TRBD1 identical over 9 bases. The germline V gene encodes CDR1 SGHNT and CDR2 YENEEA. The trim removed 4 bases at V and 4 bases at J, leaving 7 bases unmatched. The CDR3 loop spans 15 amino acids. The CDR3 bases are TGTGCCAGCAGCTGGGGGACAGGGACGGGAGAGACCCAGTACTTC. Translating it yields CASSWGTGTGETQYF.

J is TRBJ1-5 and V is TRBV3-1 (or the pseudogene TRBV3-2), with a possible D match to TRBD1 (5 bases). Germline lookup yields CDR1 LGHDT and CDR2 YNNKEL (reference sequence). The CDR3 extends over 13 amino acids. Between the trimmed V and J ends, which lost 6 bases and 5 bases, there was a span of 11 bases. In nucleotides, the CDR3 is TGTGCCAGCAGTGACACCAGGGATCAGCCCCAGCATTTT. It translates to CASSDTRDQPQHF.

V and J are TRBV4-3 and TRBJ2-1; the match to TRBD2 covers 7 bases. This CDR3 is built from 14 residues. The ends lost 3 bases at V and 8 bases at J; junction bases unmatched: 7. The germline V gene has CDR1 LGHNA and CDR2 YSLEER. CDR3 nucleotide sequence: TGCGCCAGCAGCCATAGGACTAGTCGCCATGAGCAGTTCTTC. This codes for CASSHRTSRHEQFF.

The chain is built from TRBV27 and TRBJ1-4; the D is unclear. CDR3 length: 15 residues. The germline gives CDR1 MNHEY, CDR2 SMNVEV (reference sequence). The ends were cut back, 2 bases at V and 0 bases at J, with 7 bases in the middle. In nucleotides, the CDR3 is TGTGCCAGCAGTTTAAGTTGGTCAACTAATGAAAAACTGTTTTTT. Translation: CASSLSWSTNEKLFF.

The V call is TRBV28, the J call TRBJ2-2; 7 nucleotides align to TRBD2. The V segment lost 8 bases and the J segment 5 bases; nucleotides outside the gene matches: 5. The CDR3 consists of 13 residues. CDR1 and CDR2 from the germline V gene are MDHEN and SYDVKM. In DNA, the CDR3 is TGTGCCAGCGGGACTACCATTACCGGGGAGCTGTTTTTT. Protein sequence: CASGTTITGELFF.

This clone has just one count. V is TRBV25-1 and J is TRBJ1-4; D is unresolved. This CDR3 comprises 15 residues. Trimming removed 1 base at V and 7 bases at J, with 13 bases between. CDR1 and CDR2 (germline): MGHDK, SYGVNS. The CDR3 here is CASSEFGVRAEKLFF. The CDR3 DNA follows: TGTGCCAGCAGTGAATTTGGGGTGAGGGCTGAAAAACTGTTTTTT.

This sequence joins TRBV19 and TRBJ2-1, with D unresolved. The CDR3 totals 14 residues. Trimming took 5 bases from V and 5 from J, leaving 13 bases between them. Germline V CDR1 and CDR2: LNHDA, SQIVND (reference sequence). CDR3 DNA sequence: TGTGCCAGTAGTGGCGGCCAGGACCACAATGAGCAGTTCTTC. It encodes CASSGGQDHNEQFF.

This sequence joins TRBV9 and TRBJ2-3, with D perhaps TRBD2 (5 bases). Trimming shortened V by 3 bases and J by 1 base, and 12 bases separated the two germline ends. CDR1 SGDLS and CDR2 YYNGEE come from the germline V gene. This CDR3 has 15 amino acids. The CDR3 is CASSAHGDRTDTQYF. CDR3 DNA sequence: TGTGCCAGCAGCGCCCACGGGGATCGCACAGATACGCAGTATTTT. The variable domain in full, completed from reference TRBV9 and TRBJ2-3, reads DSGVTQTPKHLITATGQRVTLRCSPRSGDLSVYWYQQSLDQGLQFLIQYYNGEERAKGNILERFSAQQFPDLHSELNLSSLELGDSALYFCASSAHGDRTDTQYFGPGTRLTVL.

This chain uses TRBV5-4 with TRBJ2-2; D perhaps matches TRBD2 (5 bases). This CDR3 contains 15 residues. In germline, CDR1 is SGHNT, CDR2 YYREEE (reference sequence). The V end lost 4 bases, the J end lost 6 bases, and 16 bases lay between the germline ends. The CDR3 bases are TGTGCCAGCAGCAAAGAGGCTAGCTTATCCGGGGAGCTGTTTTTT. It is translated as CASSKEASLSGELFF.